This TCR beta chain was profiled in a study of T-cell memory formation after mild COVID-19. TCRdb itself ran the 5' RACE reads through MiXCR, one entry per CDR3 protein. The sample has 350,000 to 500,000 distinct CDR3 sequences; around a quarter are singletons. General study results and limits: Clones that contracted from day 15 to 85 had balanced CD4/CD8; later expanders were CD4+ biased. Mainly CM and EM harbored the contracting CD4+ clones; mainly EMRA harbored the CD8+ ones. The pre-infection memory compartment contained some responding clones, suggesting cross-reactive memory joined. There was no confirmation that second-wave clones peaking on day 37 were SARS-CoV-2 specific.

This clonotype was seen a handful of times. The antigen remains unidentified. Sequencing was carried out using PBMCs or a T cell subset sorted from them (not recorded which). The source of this sequence is an adult woman who had mild COVID-19 (a few samples of this study predate the infection). Cell type and time point are not known.

The CDR3 sequence: CASSYLGDGSPLHF. The CDR3 DNA reads as TGTGCCAGCAGTTACCTCGGGGACGGCTCACCCCTCCACTTT. The chain recombines TRBV6-5 with TRBJ1-6, with a tentative D call TRBD1 (5 bases). Germline V lookup: CDR1 MNHEY, CDR2 SVGAGI. V lost 2 bases and J 10 bases, leaving 12 bases between the germline ends. The CDR3 has 14 amino acids.